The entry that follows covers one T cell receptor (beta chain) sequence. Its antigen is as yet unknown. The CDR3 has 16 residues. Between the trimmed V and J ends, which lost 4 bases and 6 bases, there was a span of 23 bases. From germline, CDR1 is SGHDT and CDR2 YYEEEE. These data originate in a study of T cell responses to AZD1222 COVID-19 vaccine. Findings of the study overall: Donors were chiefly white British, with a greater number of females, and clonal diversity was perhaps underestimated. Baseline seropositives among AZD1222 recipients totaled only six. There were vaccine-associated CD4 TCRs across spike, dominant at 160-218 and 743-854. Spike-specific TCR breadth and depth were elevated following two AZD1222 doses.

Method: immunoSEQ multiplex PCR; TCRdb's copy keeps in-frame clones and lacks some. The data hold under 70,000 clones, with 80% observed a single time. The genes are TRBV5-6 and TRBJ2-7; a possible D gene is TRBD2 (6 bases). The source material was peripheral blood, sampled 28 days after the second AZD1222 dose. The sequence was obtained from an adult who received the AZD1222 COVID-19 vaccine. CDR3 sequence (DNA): TGTGCCAGCAGCGGACTAAACCTTCGGGGTGAGGGCGAGCAGTACTTC. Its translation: CASSGLNLRGEGEQYF.